Presented here are 24 T cell receptor beta chains from one specimen sequenced in a study of response to subunit inactivated influenza vaccine. TCRdb reprocessed the RT-PCR reads with MiXCR, giving one entry per CDR3 protein. The table lists about 520,000 distinct CDR3 sequences, about 25% of them singletons, with 1.5% to 2% in the top ten. The sequences come from CD4+ T cells sorted from PBMCs, collected more than 4 days after vaccination. These receptors were taken from a man in his forties or fifties who received an inactivated influenza vaccine.

A few counts support this clonotype. CDR3 bases: TGTGCCAGCAGCGCAGGATACTACGAGCAGTACTTC. Protein sequence: CASSAGYYEQYF. The chain joins TRBV14 to TRBJ2-7; no reliable D call. The CDR3 consists of 12 residues. V was clipped by 5 bases and J by 3 bases, with 8 bases between them. Germline lookup yields CDR1 SGHDN and CDR2 FVKESK.

V is TRBV6-2 or TRBV6-3 and J is TRBJ2-2; tentative D call: TRBD2 (5 bases). Germline values: CDR1 MNHEY, CDR2 SVGEGT. This CDR3 is 13 amino acids long. V gave up 6 bases and J gave up 9 bases, with 14 bases separating them. The CDR3 protein is CASSHSAQRELFF. The CDR3 bases are TGTGCCAGCAGCCATAGCGCCCAACGGGAGCTGTTTTTT.

The rearrangement links TRBV5-6 to TRBJ2-2; D call uncertain. This CDR3 comprises 14 residues. The germline V gene has CDR1 SGHDT and CDR2 YYEEEE. V dropped 4 bases and J dropped 6 bases, with 13 bases sitting between them. The CDR3 region has the DNA TGTGCCAGCAGCAAGGCAGCGATGGCCGGGGAGCTGTTTTTT. It translates to CASSKAAMAGELFF.

CDR3 loop: CASSSGARNEQFF. The CDR3 region has the DNA TGTGCCAGCAGTTCGGGGGCTAGGAATGAGCAGTTCTTC. The chain joins TRBV6-5 to TRBJ2-1, with D perhaps given as TRBD1 or TRBD2 (6 bases each). Germline CDR1 reads MNHEY; CDR2 reads SVGAGI. V was shortened by 4 bases and J by 7 bases, with 11 bases between the two germline ends. The CDR3 spans 13 residues.

This clonotype has a handful of counts. The J gene is TRBJ2-2, the V gene TRBV6-1; TRBD1 is a possible D gene (5 bases). The V end lost 6 bases, the J end lost 0 bases, and 14 bases lay between the germline ends. Germline CDR1 reads MNHNS; CDR2 reads SASEGT. The CDR3 has 16 residues. The CDR3 protein is CASRAWAGTNTGELFF. DNA for the CDR3: TGTGCCAGCAGGGCTTGGGCAGGGACGAACACCGGGGAGCTGTTTTTT.

This clonotype was detected a few times. The CDR3 coding sequence is TGTGCCAGCAGCATTAGAGTCCGTAAAGAAGCTTTCTTT. Translated, it gives CASSIRVRKEAFF. The chain recombines TRBV7-2 with TRBJ1-1; D not certain. Between the trimmed V and J ends, which lost 5 bases and 8 bases, there was a span of 15 bases. Germline loops: CDR1 SGHTA, CDR2 FQGNSA. CDR3 length equals 13 residues.

This clonotype showed up just a few times. This chain uses TRBV3-1 with TRBJ2-2; TRBD1 or TRBD2 may be the D gene (6 bases each). The ends were cut back, 3 bases at V and 5 bases at J, with 13 bases in the middle. The CDR3 sequence is 15 residues long. In germline, CDR1 is LGHDT, CDR2 YNNKEL (reference sequence). CDR3 amino acids: CASSQGGPGTGELFF. The CDR3 DNA sequence: TGTGCCAGCAGCCAGGGGGGCCCTGGGACCGGGGAGCTGTTTTTT. Looking up the rest from reference TRBV3-1 and TRBJ2-2 gives the full variable domain: DTAVSQTPKYLVTQMGNDKSIKCEQNLGHDTMYWYKQDSKKFLKIMFSYNNKELIINETVPNRFSPKSPDKAHLNLHINSLELGDSAVYFCASSQGGPGTGELFFGEGSRLTVL.

CDR3 sequence (DNA): TGCGCCAGCAGCCAAGATAAGGAGGGGGCAATAGCGGGGAACACCGGGGAGCTGTTTTTT. Protein: CASSQDKEGAIAGNTGELFF. The chain has TRBV4-1 and TRBJ2-2; TRBD1 or TRBD2 may be the D gene (7 bases each). V was cut by 0 bases and J by 1 base, with 21 bases left in between. Germline V gene lookup returns CDR1 MGHRA and CDR2 YSYEKL. The CDR3 runs 20 residues.

The V call is TRBV2, the J call TRBJ1-4, with D tentatively TRBD1 (5 bases). Per germline, CDR1 SNHLY and CDR2 FYNNEI. The germline V and J ends were trimmed by 7 bases and 5 bases, with 11 bases remaining between them. CDR3 length: 13 residues. The CDR3 DNA follows: TGTGCCAGCACCGGACAATTCAATGAAAAACTGTTTTTT. This translates into CASTGQFNEKLFF.

At least ten counts were recorded for this clonotype. V and J are TRBV12-3 or TRBV12-4 and TRBJ2-5, with D unclear. The CDR3 covers 12 residues. The V end lost 2 bases, the J end lost 5 bases, and 6 bases lay between the germline ends. The CDR3 is CASSLRRETQYF. CDR3 DNA: TGTGCCAGCAGTTTAAGACGGGAGACCCAGTACTTC.

The CDR3 loop reads CASRPGTSGSSYNEQFF. CDR3 in DNA: TGTGCCAGCAGGCCCGGGACTAGCGGGAGCTCCTACAATGAGCAGTTCTTC. The V call is TRBV6-2 or TRBV6-3, the J call TRBJ2-1; 14 nucleotides align to TRBD2. Germline values: CDR1 MNHEY, CDR2 SVGEGT. Unmatched junction bases numbered 4, after V lost 6 bases and J lost 0 bases. The CDR3 length is 17 residues.

The chain recombines TRBV20-1 with TRBJ2-3; possible D gene TRBD2, 6 bases. V lost 3 bases, J lost 2 bases, and 15 bases lay in between. CDR3 length: 15 residues. From germline, CDR1 is DFQATT and CDR2 SNEGSKA (reference sequence). In nucleotides, the CDR3 is TGCAGTGCTAGGATATTAGCGGTTTTCACAGATACGCAGTATTTT. As protein: CSARILAVFTDTQYF.

This clonotype was observed a handful of times. The CDR3 DNA reads as TGTGCCAGCAGCCCGCGACAGGGGGCTATGAACACTGAAGCTTTCTTT. It specifies CASSPRQGAMNTEAFF. The chain links TRBV7-8 to TRBJ1-1; 10 bases are shared with TRBD1. The CDR3 contains 16 residues. J gave up 0 bases and V 5 bases, and 6 bases lay outside the gene matches. Germline CDR1 SGHVS, CDR2 FQNEAQ.

Only a few counts were recorded for this clonotype. The V and J genes are TRBV9 and TRBJ2-1; no reliable D call. The CDR3 is made up of 14 amino acids. Germline assignment: CDR1 SGDLS and CDR2 YYNGEE. Trimming removed 1 base at V and 3 bases at J, with 8 bases between. The CDR3 nucleotides are TGTGCCAGCAGCGTAACTGGCGACTACAATGAGCAGTTCTTC. The encoded protein is CASSVTGDYNEQFF. The entire variable domain, with the rest obtained from reference TRBV9 and TRBJ2-1, is as follows: DSGVTQTPKHLITATGQRVTLRCSPRSGDLSVYWYQQSLDQGLQFLIQYYNGEERAKGNILERFSAQQFPDLHSELNLSSLELGDSALYFCASSVTGDYNEQFFGPGTRLTVL.

In its sample, this clonotype was seen a few times. This chain uses TRBV12-3 or TRBV12-4 with TRBJ2-5; D gene ambiguous. With 1 base removed from V and 5 bases from J, the gap between germline ends came to 14 bases. The CDR3 sequence is 15 residues long. This CDR3 is CASSLGSFNSETQYF. The CDR3 bases are TGTGCCAGCAGTTTAGGCTCCTTTAATTCGGAGACCCAGTACTTC.

V is TRBV24-1 and J is TRBJ1-2; the match to TRBD1 covers 10 bases. CDR3 size: 15 residues. With V trimmed by 6 bases and J by 7 bases, 10 bases remained unmatched. CDR1 and CDR2 from the germline V gene are KGHDR and SFDVKD. CDR3 loop: CATSPGTGVVGGYTF. The CDR3 bases are TGTGCCACCAGTCCCGGGACAGGGGTTGTCGGTGGCTACACCTTC.

This clonotype was found once. The V call is TRBV3-1, the J call TRBJ2-1; 8 nucleotides align to TRBD2. Germline V gives CDR1 LGHDT, CDR2 YNNKEL (reference sequence). The CDR3 covers 15 residues. V shed 3 bases, J shed 7 bases, and the junction held 8 bases outside the gene matches. CDR3 sequence reads: CASSHRGRLLNEQFF. DNA for the CDR3: TGTGCCAGCAGCCACCGCGGGAGGCTCTTGAATGAGCAGTTCTTC.

The chain combines TRBV12-3 or TRBV12-4 with TRBJ1-6; 9 nucleotides align to TRBD1. The trim removed 6 bases at V and 9 bases at J, leaving 6 bases unmatched. The CDR3 runs 14 residues. The chain's CDR3 is CASSHGQGSSPLHF. CDR3 bases: TGTGCCAGCAGCCATGGACAGGGGTCTTCACCCCTCCACTTT.

V and J are TRBV20-1 and TRBJ2-1; 9 nucleotides align to TRBD2. This CDR3 comprises 17 residues. The V gene end was trimmed by 5 bases and the J gene end by 2 bases; junction bases not matched to a gene: 13. CDR1 and CDR2 from the germline V gene are DFQATT and SNEGSKA (reference sequence). CDR3 amino acids: CSASSGSASGTYNEQFF. The CDR3 bases are TGCAGTGCTTCTTCCGGGAGTGCTAGCGGGACCTACAATGAGCAGTTCTTC.

In its sample, this clonotype was seen many times. The rearrangement uses TRBV9 and TRBJ2-1; D is ambiguous. Germline CDR1 reads SGDLS; CDR2 reads YYNGEE. The germline V and J ends were trimmed by 8 bases and 2 bases, with 11 bases remaining between them. This CDR3 has 13 amino acids. CDR3 amino acids: CASQIRPYNEQFF. CDR3 sequence (DNA): TGTGCCAGTCAGATACGCCCCTACAATGAGCAGTTCTTC.

This chain connects TRBV20-1 to TRBJ2-3; D may be TRBD1 (7 bases). CDR3 length: 16 amino acids. CDR1 is DFQATT, CDR2 SNEGSKA, per germline (reference sequence). Trimming shortened V by 5 bases and J by 4 bases, and 22 bases separated the two germline ends. This CDR3 is CSARNSGGRGADTQYF. The CDR3 DNA is TGCAGTGCTCGTAACTCAGGGGGGCGGGGAGCAGATACGCAGTATTTT.

The gene calls are TRBV7-2 and TRBJ1-4; D is undetermined. V gave up 1 base and J gave up 10 bases, with 10 bases separating them. The CDR3 totals 13 residues. The germline CDR1 and CDR2 sequences are SGHTA and FQGNSA. In DNA, the CDR3 is TGTGCCAGCAGCTTAGAACCGGGAGGAAAACTGTTTTTT. Residues: CASSLEPGGKLFF.

This chain's CDR3 is CATSRPRDFYNEQFF. The CDR3 nucleotides read TGTGCCACCAGCAGGCCCCGGGACTTTTACAATGAGCAGTTCTTC. The V gene is TRBV15, the J gene TRBJ2-1, with a possible D match to TRBD2 (6 bases). This CDR3 region has 15 residues. Per the germline V gene, CDR1 is LNHNV and CDR2 is YYDKDF (reference sequence). V was cut by 3 bases and J by 4 bases, with 13 bases left in between.

V is TRBV29-1 and J is TRBJ1-1; 9 nucleotides agree with TRBD1. J gave up 5 bases and V 4 bases, and 8 bases lay outside the gene matches. In germline, CDR1 is SQVTM, CDR2 ANQGSEA. This CDR3 is 14 amino acids long. CDR3 protein: CSVVGTGKATEAFF. The CDR3 region has the DNA TGCAGCGTTGTGGGGACAGGGAAGGCGACTGAAGCTTTCTTT. The full variable domain, its missing parts supplied by reference TRBV29-1 and TRBJ1-1, is SAVISQKPSRDICQRGTSLTIQCQVDSQVTMMFWYRQQPGQSLTLIATANQGSEATYESGFVIDKFPISRPNLTFSTLTVSNMSPEDSSIYLCSVVGTGKATEAFFGQGTRLTVV.